The subject of this entry is one T cell receptor beta chain. The antigen is undetermined. Use of 60 Vbeta and 13 Jbeta primers characterized the PCR. The protocol was immunoSEQ multiplex PCR, while the TCRdb copy is restricted to in-frame clones and leaves out a portion. The table shows around 99,000 clones, with approximately 80% occurring only once. This entry belongs to a study of cytomegalovirus exposure and HLA in healthy donors. Study details: Membership in the Caucasian-associated ancestry cluster was found for 81% of roughly 400 genotyped donors.

Findings of the study overall: Association of roughly 17,000 TCR beta sequences with HLA alleles was found at 0.05 false discovery rate in a later analysis.

The CDR3 totals 13 residues. Per the germline V gene, CDR1 is SEHNR and CDR2 is FQNEAQ (reference sequence). Trimming left V 4 bases short and J 7 bases short, with 13 bases between. The receptor's source is a male donor in good health and CMV-seronegative. Input material: PBMCs. This chain links TRBV7-9 with TRBJ1-1; TRBD1 might be the D (6 bases). The CDR3 sequence is CASSSPLDSEAFF. The CDR3 region has the DNA TGTGCCAGCAGCTCCCCATTGGACAGTGAAGCTTTCTTT.